This T cell receptor (beta chain) is from a study of T cell responses to AZD1222 COVID-19 vaccine. Study-wide findings and caveats: Donors in the cohort were predominantly white British and more often female, and clonal diversity was possibly underestimated.

Turning to this clone: The antigen is not known.

The CDR3 has 17 residues. V was shortened by 0 bases and J by 0 bases, with 12 bases between the two germline ends. Germline CDR1 and CDR2: SGHNT and YENEEA. Method: immunoSEQ multiplex PCR; TCRdb's copy keeps in-frame clones and lacks some. The table has 150,000 to 200,000 clones, about nine tenths seen once. The sequenced sample was peripheral blood, obtained on day 0 of AZD1222 vaccination. V and J are TRBV11-3 and TRBJ2-1; D is possibly TRBD2 (6 bases). This TCR was sampled from an adult in good health. For the CDR3, the DNA is TGTGCCAGCAGCTTAGATTCTGCGGGGAGCTCCTACAATGAGCAGTTCTTC. This gives the protein CASSLDSAGSSYNEQFF.